These 28 T cell receptor beta chains originate from one sample sequenced in a study of cytomegalovirus exposure and HLA in healthy donors. A multiplex PCR was run with 60 Vbeta primers and 13 Jbeta primers. This table comes from immunoSEQ multiplex PCR, and its TCRdb copy is limited to in-frame clones, with some not included. This table holds approximately 95,000 clones, 78% found once. The sample taken for sequencing was PBMCs. Receptors originate from a woman aged 40 to 50 in good health and CMV-seropositive.

The chain joins TRBV7-9 to TRBJ2-3; the match to TRBD2 covers 7 bases. Germline trimming cut 10 bases from V and 1 base from J; bases unmatched to any gene: 5. Germline V gives CDR1 SEHNR, CDR2 FQNEAQ (reference sequence). CDR3 length equals 13 residues. Written as DNA, the CDR3 is TGTGCCACCAGGCTAGCGGGCACAGATACGCAGTATTTT. It yields the protein CATRLAGTDTQYF.

The chain recombines TRBV10-3 with TRBJ1-1, with a weak D call TRBD1 (6 bases). With 1 base removed from V and 1 base from J, the gap between germline ends came to 10 bases. The CDR3 covers 15 residues. The germline gives CDR1 ENHRY, CDR2 SYGVKD. CDR3 DNA sequence: TGTGCCATCAGTGAGTTGGGGGCCGAGAACACTGAAGCTTTCTTT. Translating gives CAISELGAENTEAFF.

The chain combines TRBV5-5 with TRBJ1-2, with D tentatively TRBD1 (6 bases). Looked up from germline, CDR1 is SGHKS and CDR2 is YYEKEE (reference sequence). Trimming shortened V by 4 bases and J by 3 bases, and 13 bases separated the two germline ends. This CDR3 is built from 14 residues. In DNA, the CDR3 is TGTGCCAGCAGCGTCTCGCCAGGGGACTATGGCTACACCTTC. This codes for CASSVSPGDYGYTF.

This chain links TRBV7-9 with TRBJ1-1, with D hard to call. CDR1 is SEHNR and CDR2 is FQNEAQ in the germline V gene (reference sequence). Between the trimmed V and J ends, which lost 8 bases and 2 bases, there was a span of 18 bases. The CDR3 loop spans 15 amino acids. The CDR3 bases are TGTGCCAGCCTCCACCGGTCTGACACCAACACTGAAGCTTTCTTT. Amino acid sequence: CASLHRSDTNTEAFF.

This rearrangement joins TRBV27 to TRBJ2-6; D possibly corresponds to TRBD2 (6 bases). Trimming left V 3 bases short and J 0 bases short, with 15 bases between. CDR1 is MNHEY and CDR2 is SMNVEV in the germline V gene (reference sequence). The CDR3 is 18 residues long. The CDR3, as DNA: TGTGCCAGCAGTTTGGAGGGGACCTTTCCCTCTGGGGCCAACGTCCTGACTTTC. It yields the protein CASSLEGTFPSGANVLTF.

This clone appeared a single time. This chain joins TRBV20-1 and TRBJ2-7, with D possibly matching TRBD2 (6 bases). CDR1 and CDR2 (germline): DFQATT, SNEGSKA (reference sequence). This CDR3 region has 11 residues. V was pared by 6 bases and J by 1 base, with 7 bases between. CDR3 amino acids: CSAGTSYEQYF. In nucleotides, the CDR3 is TGCAGTGCCGGGACTTCCTACGAGCAGTACTTC.

J is TRBJ1-2 and V is TRBV28, with TRBD1 matching over 9 bases. V was clipped by 3 bases and J by 4 bases; unmatched bases: 6. The length of the CDR3 is 15 residues. Germline lookup yields CDR1 MDHEN and CDR2 SYDVKM. CDR3 residues: CASSFNRGRIYGYTF. The CDR3 region has the DNA TGTGCCAGCAGTTTTAACAGGGGGCGAATCTATGGCTACACCTTC.

This sequence joins TRBV5-6 and TRBJ2-1, with 8 bases that match TRBD2. Germline V gives CDR1 SGHDT, CDR2 YYEEEE. Trimming removed 0 bases from V and 14 bases from J; junction bases left unmatched: 7. The CDR3 is 13 amino acids. The CDR3 loop is CASSLGLAGGEFF. DNA of the CDR3: TGTGCCAGCAGCTTGGGTCTAGCGGGCGGTGAGTTCTTC.

The gene calls are TRBV10-3 and TRBJ1-2; 7 positions agree with TRBD1. V lost 3 bases, J lost 0 bases, and 7 bases stayed unmatched. The CDR3 has 16 amino acids. CDR1 and CDR2 (germline): ENHRY, SYGVKD. In nucleotides, the CDR3 is TGTGCCATCAGTGAAGGGACAGTGAACTCTAACTATGGCTACACCTTC. As protein: CAISEGTVNSNYGYTF.

The rearrangement joins TRBV27 to TRBJ2-3; 12 bases line up with TRBD2. Germline trimming cut 6 bases from V and 1 base from J; bases unmatched to any gene: 11. Looked up from germline, CDR1 is MNHEY and CDR2 is SMNVEV (reference sequence). This CDR3 has 18 residues. The CDR3 DNA reads as TGTGCCAGCAGCCCCGGGACTAGCGGGTCATGGGGCACAGATACGCAGTATTTT. Translation gives CASSPGTSGSWGTDTQYF.

The chain has TRBV12-5 and TRBJ1-5; 10 bases agree with TRBD1. Per germline, CDR1 LGHNT and CDR2 FRNRAP. Trimming cost V 2 bases and J 6 bases; bases outside gene matches: 10. CDR3 length: 17 residues. This CDR3 is CASGLWGGTGESQPQHF. The CDR3 DNA follows: TGTGCTAGTGGTTTGTGGGGGGGGACAGGGGAGTCTCAGCCCCAGCATTTT.

V and J are TRBV5-1 and TRBJ2-5, with TRBD1 identical over 7 bases. Germline lookup yields CDR1 SGHRS and CDR2 YFSETQ. The CDR3 is 15 residues long. Losses at the gene ends were 5 bases for V and 5 bases for J; bases not matched to a gene: 12. The CDR3 DNA follows: TGCGCCAGCAGTACCTTTACAGGGGCATTGGAGACCCAGTACTTC. Its translation: CASSTFTGALETQYF.

This clone was seen a handful of times. The chain is built from TRBV7-9 and TRBJ2-7; weak D call: TRBD2 (6 bases). V was trimmed by 3 bases and J by 2 bases, leaving 11 bases between them. The germline CDR1 and CDR2 sequences are SEHNR and FQNEAQ (reference sequence). This CDR3 has 14 amino acids. Written as DNA, the CDR3 is TGTGCCAGCAGCTTGAATGCGGGAACCTACGAGCAGTACTTC. Translated: CASSLNAGTYEQYF. Drawing the rest from reference TRBV7-9 and TRBJ2-7, the complete variable domain is DTGVSQNPRHKITKRGQNVTFRCDPISEHNRLYWYRQTLGQGPEFLTYFQNEAQLEKSRLLSDRFSAERPKGSFSTLEIQRTEQGDSAMYLCASSLNAGTYEQYFGPGTRLTVT.

V usage is TRBV12-5 and J usage is TRBJ2-7; 8 nucleotides match TRBD1. Germline V gene lookup returns CDR1 LGHNT and CDR2 FRNRAP. CDR3 length: 15 amino acids. After removal of 0 bases from V and 4 bases from J, the junction contained 5 bases not matched to a gene. Here the CDR3 DNA reads TGTGCTAGTGGTTTGGTACTAGGACAGGGTTACGAGCAGTACTTC. Its translation is CASGLVLGQGYEQYF.

This clone was seen only once. J is TRBJ2-7 and V is TRBV10-3; TRBD2 matches 8 bases. In germline, CDR1 is ENHRY, CDR2 SYGVKD. The length of the CDR3 is 14 residues. The junction had 11 bases not matched to a gene; V was cut back by 8 bases and J by 5 bases. CDR3 in DNA: TGTGCCATCGGAAATAGCGGGATAGACGACGAGCAGTACTTC. Translating gives CAIGNSGIDDEQYF.

This clone was observed a few times. The genes are TRBV6-1 and TRBJ2-1; 11 bases map to TRBD2. V lost 1 base to trimming and J lost 6 bases; unmatched junction nucleotides: 2. CDR1 is MNHNS and CDR2 is SASEGT in the germline V gene. The CDR3 has 15 amino acids. CDR3 region: CASSEETSGSNEQFF. The CDR3 DNA reads as TGTGCCAGCAGTGAAGAAACTAGCGGGAGCAATGAGCAGTTCTTC.

This chain uses TRBV28 with TRBJ1-1, with D maybe TRBD1 (6 bases). The length of the CDR3 is 15 residues. Germline V gene data show CDR1 as MDHEN and CDR2 as SYDVKM. V lost 6 bases to trimming and J lost 0 bases, with 14 bases between them. The CDR3 coding sequence is TGTGCCAGCAGGACGACAGGACACATGAACACTGAAGCTTTCTTT. It encodes CASRTTGHMNTEAFF.

The chain carries TRBV19 and TRBJ1-2, with 10 bases fitting TRBD1. CDR3 length: 15 residues. Germline V gives CDR1 LNHDA, CDR2 SQIVND (reference sequence). The V and J ends lost 5 bases and 2 bases, in that order; junction bases with no gene match: 5. The CDR3 sequence: CASSLWTGGNYGYTF. The CDR3 coding sequence is TGTGCCAGTAGTTTATGGACAGGGGGAAACTATGGCTACACCTTC. Using reference TRBV19 and TRBJ1-2 for the parts outside the CDR3, the full variable domain is DGGITQSPKYLFRKEGQNVTLSCEQNLNHDAMYWYRQDPGQGLRLIYYSQIVNDFQKGDIAEGYSVSREKKESFPLTVTSAQKNPTAFYLCASSLWTGGNYGYTFGSGTRLTVV.

The gene calls are TRBV6-1 and TRBJ2-1; D may be TRBD2 (6 bases). V shed 8 bases and J shed 0 bases, with 11 bases lying between them. The CDR3 runs to 14 residues. Germline values: CDR1 MNHNS, CDR2 SASEGT. The CDR3 loop reads CASDAAGSYNEQFF. DNA of the CDR3: TGTGCCAGCGATGCAGCGGGCTCCTACAATGAGCAGTTCTTC.

This clone was seen a few times. This chain connects TRBV5-1 to TRBJ2-3; 9 bases map to TRBD2. The CDR3 contains 14 residues. The V gene end was trimmed by 1 base and the J gene end by 6 bases; junction bases not matched to a gene: 3. Germline CDR1 is SGHRS and CDR2 is YFSETQ. CDR3 DNA sequence: TGCGCCAGCAGCTTGTCTAGCGGGATGGATACGCAGTATTTT. It encodes CASSLSSGMDTQYF.

V usage is TRBV28 and J usage is TRBJ2-1; 10 bases align to TRBD1. V was pared by 3 bases and J by 5 bases, with 7 bases of the junction left unmatched. The CDR3 extends over 16 amino acids. CDR1 and CDR2 (germline): MDHEN, SYDVKM. CDR3 sequence reads: CASSFWAGQGNNEQFF. The DNA for the CDR3 is TGTGCCAGCAGTTTTTGGGCGGGACAGGGGAACAATGAGCAGTTCTTC.

The CDR3 here is CASTGQGAGNTIYF. CDR3 sequence (DNA): TGTGCCAGCACGGGACAGGGAGCAGGAAACACCATATATTTT. The rearrangement joins TRBV14 to TRBJ1-3; 9 positions agree with TRBD1. This CDR3 has 14 residues. With 7 bases clipped from V and 4 bases from J, the junction kept 5 bases outside the gene matches. Per germline, CDR1 SGHDN and CDR2 FVKESK.

The chain couples TRBV5-5 to TRBJ2-7, with D possibly being TRBD1 (5 bases). The germline V gene encodes CDR1 SGHKS and CDR2 YYEKEE (reference sequence). The CDR3 length is 15 residues. V was shortened by 2 bases and J by 2 bases, with 14 bases between the two germline ends. The CDR3: CASSLSGLVTYEQYF. DNA for the CDR3: TGTGCCAGCAGCTTATCAGGGTTGGTAACCTACGAGCAGTACTTC.

This clone was counted a few times. V usage is TRBV27 and J usage is TRBJ2-2; no clear D. The CDR3 runs 15 residues. CDR1 is MNHEY, CDR2 SMNVEV, per germline (reference sequence). The V and J ends lost 4 bases and 6 bases respectively, with 15 bases between them. This chain's CDR3 is CASSSRVSTSGELFF. CDR3 DNA: TGTGCCAGCAGTTCACGGGTAAGTACTTCCGGGGAGCTGTTTTTT.

The chain has TRBV27 and TRBJ1-1; possible D gene TRBD1, 5 bases. The CDR3 is 14 residues long. Germline CDR1 MNHEY, CDR2 SMNVEV (reference sequence). V lost 4 bases and J lost 0, with 9 bases in between. The CDR3 reads CASSSLGLNTEAFF. Written as DNA, the CDR3 is TGTGCCAGCAGTTCTCTGGGGCTGAACACTGAAGCTTTCTTT.

The rearrangement joins TRBV6-6 to TRBJ2-1; 7 bases fit TRBD2. The germline V gene has CDR1 MNHNY and CDR2 SVGAGI (reference sequence). The ends lost 4 bases at V and 8 bases at J; junction bases unmatched: 8. The CDR3 spans 14 residues. The CDR3 is CASSLAAGSDEQFF. In nucleotides, the CDR3 is TGTGCCAGCAGTTTAGCAGCGGGGTCGGATGAGCAGTTCTTC.

The chain employs TRBV14 and TRBJ2-7; weak D call: TRBD2 (5 bases). V lost 4 bases to trimming and J lost 6 bases, with 7 bases between them. Germline V lookup: CDR1 SGHDN, CDR2 FVKESK. There are 11 residues in the CDR3. The CDR3 reads CASSPGCEQYF. The CDR3 DNA is TGTGCCAGCAGCCCGGGGTGCGAGCAGTACTTC.

The sample holds one count of this clone. The chain has TRBV2 and TRBJ2-5; 12 bases align to TRBD2. CDR1 is SNHLY and CDR2 is FYNNEI in the germline V gene. Trimming at V came to 11 bases and at J to 11 bases, leaving 12 bases not matched to a gene. The CDR3 extends over 13 amino acids. In DNA form, the CDR3 reads TGTGCCCGCAATCGACTAGCGGGGGCGGAGCAGTACTTC. Amino acids: CARNRLAGAEQYF. The whole variable domain, filled in from reference TRBV2 and TRBJ2-5, reads EPEVTQTPSHQVTQMGQEVILRCVPISNHLYFYWYRQILGQKVEFLVSFYNNEISEKSEIFDDQFSVERPDGSNFTLKIRSTKLEDSAMYFCARNRLAGAEQYFGPGTRLLVL.